A single T cell receptor beta chain is shown here with its context. What it recognizes is unknown. No infections or other immune events were documented during collection. The germline V and J ends were trimmed by 0 bases and 4 bases, with 8 bases remaining between them. Germline values: CDR1 SGHTS, CDR2 YDEGEE. The CDR3 is 14 amino acids. The data are from a study of identifying expanded T cells in peripheral blood. Broader study findings: Differentially abundant clones: around 1.2 between replicates, 16.4 at around 14 days, less than 25 at four. Variance in clone template counts between two-week samples significantly increased with total template count across all healthy donors.

Generated by immunoSEQ multiplex PCR, the TCRdb table keeps only in-frame clones and is missing some. The sample yields more than 45,000 clones, over 85% seen once. The sequenced sample consisted of blood. The source of this sequence is a person aged 18 to 75 in good health. The V call is TRBV5-8, the J call TRBJ2-1; D unclear. CDR3 in amino acids: CASSLDPTYNEQFF. The DNA for the CDR3 is TGTGCCAGCAGCTTGGACCCCACTTACAATGAGCAGTTCTTC.